This T cell receptor beta chain was observed in a study of beta chain features in type 1 diabetes. Overall study results and limits: The study found fewer insertions and more deletions at VDJ junctions in type 1 diabetes patients.

A note on this clone: The target antigen is unknown.

Reverse transcription of all isolated RNA meant that expressed TCRB transcripts were sequenced. The study sequenced naive, central memory and regulatory T cell samples to an average of approximately 3.5 million reads. Some clones are missing from TCRdb's copy, which holds only in-frame ones; the method was immunoSEQ multiplex PCR. The sample contains about 900,000 clones, 15% to 20% of which appear only once. Germline CDR1 reads LGHNT; CDR2 reads FRNRAP. This CDR3 is built from 11 residues. Trimming removed 7 bases from V and 2 bases from J, with 4 bases in between. This sequence joins TRBV12-5 and TRBJ2-3; D is unclear. The source is a woman under 30 in good health. Sequenced: naive CD4+ T cells from blood. The CDR3 protein is CASAITDTQYF. The CDR3 DNA sequence: TGTGCTAGTGCTATCACAGATACGCAGTATTTT. The full variable domain, in which reference TRBV12-5 and TRBJ2-3 provide the parts outside the CDR3, is DARVTQTPRHKVTEMGQEVTMRCQPILGHNTVFWYRQTMMQGLELLAYFRNRAPLDDSGMPKDRFSAEMPDATLATLKIQPSEPRDSAVYFCASAITDTQYFGPGTRLTVL.